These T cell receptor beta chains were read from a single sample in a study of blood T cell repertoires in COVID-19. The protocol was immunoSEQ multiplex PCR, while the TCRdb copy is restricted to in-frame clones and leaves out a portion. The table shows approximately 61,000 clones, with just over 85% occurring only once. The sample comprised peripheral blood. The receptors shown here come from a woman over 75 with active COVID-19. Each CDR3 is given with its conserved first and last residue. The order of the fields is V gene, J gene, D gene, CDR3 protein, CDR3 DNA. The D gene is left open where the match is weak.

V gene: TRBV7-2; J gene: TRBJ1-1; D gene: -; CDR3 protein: CASSLGQGMNTEAFF; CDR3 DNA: TGTGCCAGCAGCTTAGGCCAGGGGATGAACACTGAAGCTTTCTTT
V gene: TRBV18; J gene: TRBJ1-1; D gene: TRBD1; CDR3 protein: CASSPLHGQGVNTEAFF; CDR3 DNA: TGTGCCAGCTCACCACTCCACGGACAGGGCGTTAACACTGAAGCTTTCTTT
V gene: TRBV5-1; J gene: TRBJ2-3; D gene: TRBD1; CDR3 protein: CASSLGQGADTQYF; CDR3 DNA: TGCGCCAGCAGCCTGGGACAGGGAGCAGATACGCAGTATTTT
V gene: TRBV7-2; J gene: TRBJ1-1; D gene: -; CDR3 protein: CASSSGQNTEAFF; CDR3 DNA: TGTGCCAGCAGCTCAGGACAGAACACTGAAGCTTTCTTT
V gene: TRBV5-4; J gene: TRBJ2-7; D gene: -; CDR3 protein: CASSLDVRGSYEQYF; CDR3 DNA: TGTGCCAGCAGCTTGGATGTCAGAGGCTCCTACGAGCAGTACTTC
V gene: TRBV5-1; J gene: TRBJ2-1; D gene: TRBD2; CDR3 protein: CASSLAGSGGAYNEQFF; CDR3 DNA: TGCGCCAGCAGCTTGGCTGGTAGCGGGGGGGCCTACAATGAGCAGTTCTTC
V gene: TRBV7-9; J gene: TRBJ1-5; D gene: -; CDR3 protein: CASSLVSDQPQHF; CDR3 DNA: TGTGCCAGCAGCTTAGTCAGTGATCAGCCCCAGCATTTT
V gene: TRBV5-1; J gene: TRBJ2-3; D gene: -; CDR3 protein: CASSLAGEDTQYF; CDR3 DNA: TGCGCCAGCAGCTTGGCCGGGGAAGATACGCAGTATTTT
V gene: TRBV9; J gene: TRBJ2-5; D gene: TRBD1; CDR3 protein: CASSVAGTGGLGTQYF; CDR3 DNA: TGTGCCAGCAGCGTAGCAGGGACAGGGGGTTTGGGGACCCAGTACTTC
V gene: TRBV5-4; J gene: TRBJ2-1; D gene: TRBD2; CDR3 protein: CASSTTSGGTYNEQFF; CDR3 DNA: TGTGCCAGCAGCACGACTAGCGGGGGGACCTACAATGAGCAGTTCTTC
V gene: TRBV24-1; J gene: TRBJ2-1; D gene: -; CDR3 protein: CATSGTYNEQFF; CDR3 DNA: TGTGCCACCAGTGGTACCTACAATGAGCAGTTCTTC